This entry features one T cell receptor beta chain sequence. Its antigen is currently unknown. Enrolled patients, whose metastatic non-small-cell lung cancer was chemo-refractory, received focal radiation plus CTLA-4 blockade with ipilimumab. The method was immunoSEQ multiplex PCR; TCRdb's version includes in-frame clones alone and lacks a portion of them. The sample records some 48,000 clones, 75% to 90% being singletons. This CDR3 has 13 amino acids. V was pared by 3 bases and J by 2 bases, with 6 bases between. CDR1 is KGHSH and CDR2 is LQKENI in the germline V gene. These data are taken from a study of radiotherapy plus CTLA-4 blockade in lung cancer. The overall study: Objective responses occurred in about a sixth of patients; about 34% had disease control. General study points: In blood, after radiotherapy plus ipilimumab, tumor-derived TCR clones expanded. In blood, early T cell clone dynamics reportedly predicted response best, together with interferon-beta.

The chain joins TRBV18 to TRBJ2-3; no clear D gene. The source was peripheral blood, collected from a patient treated with radiotherapy plus ipilimumab. This receptor was obtained from a human donor with non-small cell lung cancer that progressed on radiotherapy plus ipilimumab. Some clones in this sample may be carry-over from other donors' samples. CDR3 in DNA: TGTGCCAGCTCACCCATTTTCACAGATACGCAGTATTTT. Translating it yields CASSPIFTDTQYF.